This TCR beta chain was identified during a study of T-cell memory formation after mild COVID-19. MiXCR was run by TCRdb on the 5' RACE reads, yielding one entry per CDR3 protein. The sample carries about 340,000 distinct CDR3 sequences, 15% to 20% recorded once. This clonotype was seen more than once but under ten times. The CDR3 has 12 residues. Trimming pared 4 bases from V and 3 bases from J, leaving 7 bases between. Germline V gives CDR1 SQVTM, CDR2 ANQGSEA. Sequencing used PBMCs or a T cell subset sorted from them (not recorded which). The receptor's source is a man between 18 and 35 years old who had mild COVID-19 (a few samples of this study predate the infection). Cell type and time point are not known. The V call is TRBV29-1, the J call TRBJ2-1, with TRBD1 as a possible D gene (5 bases). The chain's CDR3 is CSVGQGYNEQFF. The CDR3 nucleotides are TGCAGCGTTGGGCAGGGCTACAATGAGCAGTTCTTC.